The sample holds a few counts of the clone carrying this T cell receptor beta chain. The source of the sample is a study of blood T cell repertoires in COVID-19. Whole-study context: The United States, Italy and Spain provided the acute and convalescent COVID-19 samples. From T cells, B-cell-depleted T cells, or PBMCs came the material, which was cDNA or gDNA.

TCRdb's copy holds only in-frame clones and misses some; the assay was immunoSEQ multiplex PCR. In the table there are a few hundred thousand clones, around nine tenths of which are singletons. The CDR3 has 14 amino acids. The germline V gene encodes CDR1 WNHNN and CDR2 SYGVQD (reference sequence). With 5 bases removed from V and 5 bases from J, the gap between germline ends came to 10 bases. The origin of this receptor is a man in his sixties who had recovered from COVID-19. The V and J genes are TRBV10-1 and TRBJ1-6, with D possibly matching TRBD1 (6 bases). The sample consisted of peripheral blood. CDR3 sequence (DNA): TGCGCCAGCAGTAAGTACAGGGATAATTCACCCCTCCACTTT. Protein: CASSKYRDNSPLHF.